This TCR beta chain was sequenced in a study of response to subunit inactivated influenza vaccine. A word on this clonotype: Its target is unknown.

Between the trimmed V and J ends, which lost 1 base and 9 bases, there was a span of 13 bases. The CDR3 contains 13 residues. The study, taken as a whole, reports: That few new T cells are recruited by each seasonal influenza vaccination was the authors' suggestion.

TCRdb itself ran the RT-PCR reads through MiXCR, one entry per CDR3 protein. Of around 520,000 distinct CDR3 sequences in the sample, roughly 10% were seen once. The J gene is TRBJ2-7, the V gene TRBV12-3 or TRBV12-4; D is perhaps TRBD1 or TRBD2 (7 bases each). This TCR was recovered from a man in his fifties or sixties who received an inactivated influenza vaccine. The sample was PBMCs from blood, taken on the day of vaccination. CDR3: CASSLGQGGAQYF. The CDR3 nucleotides read TGTGCCAGCAGTTTAGGACAGGGAGGGGCGCAGTACTTC.